What follows are 6 T cell receptor beta chains derived from one specimen sequenced in a study of blood T cells in healthy people across ages. Sample-barcoded 5' priming and a J-beta primer mix drove a second PCR of about 6 to 12 cycles. TCRdb reanalysed the 5' RACE reads using MiXCR and keeps one entry per CDR3 protein. The sample records around 600,000 distinct CDR3 sequences, 40% to 50% being singletons. Input material: blood. Source of these receptors: an elderly man in good health.

The CDR3 DNA is TGTGCCAGCAACCACGGACTAGCGGGTGATGAGCAGTTCTTC. Encoded protein: CASNHGLAGDEQFF. The chain employs TRBV7-2 and TRBJ2-1, with 11 bases matching TRBD2. Trimming cost V 7 bases and J 8 bases; bases outside gene matches: 7. The CDR3 has 14 amino acids. The V gene's germline CDR1 is SGHTA and CDR2 FQGNSA.

This sequence joins TRBV10-3 and TRBJ2-1; D is unresolved. The CDR3 sequence is 14 residues long. Trimming took off 3 bases at V and 10 bases at J, with 16 bases between the two ends. Per the germline V gene, CDR1 is ENHRY and CDR2 is SYGVKD. CDR3 sequence: CAISEGRSSNEQFF. The CDR3 coding sequence is TGTGCCATCAGTGAAGGCAGAAGTAGTAACGAGCAGTTCTTC.

V is TRBV28 and J is TRBJ1-5; tentatively, D is TRBD1 (6 bases). The CDR3 length is 15 residues. Looked up from germline, CDR1 is MDHEN and CDR2 is SYDVKM. Trimming shortened V by 2 bases and J by 6 bases, and 14 bases separated the two germline ends. CDR3 coding DNA: TGTGCCAGCAGTTTACGGGGACAATGGGTTCAGCCCCAGCATTTT. Protein product: CASSLRGQWVQPQHF.

Worth noting for this clonotype: A junction end diverges from the germline sequence, so it may reflect a read error. The chain is built from TRBV29-1 and TRBJ2-1; D may be TRBD1 (5 bases). The CDR3 spans 15 residues. CDR1 and CDR2 from the germline V gene are SQVTM and ANQGSEA. The CDR3 DNA reads as TGCAGGGTTGCCTTACAGGACAATGCCTACAATGAGCAGTTCTTC. Its translation: CRVALQDNAYNEQFF.

This clonotype came up a few times. The chain has TRBV20-1 and TRBJ2-7; no definite D call. CDR3 length: 14 residues. Germline values: CDR1 DFQATT, CDR2 SNEGSKA (reference sequence). Deletions cut 0 bases from V and 1 base from J, with 10 bases between. CDR3 sequence: CSAREGAMSYEQYF. CDR3 in DNA: TGCAGTGCTAGAGAAGGAGCTATGTCCTACGAGCAGTACTTC.

This clonotype was observed many times. The CDR3 coding sequence is TGTGCCAGCAGGAGGGGGGGAGATATCTACGAGCAGTACTTC. This codes for CASRRGGDIYEQYF. This sequence joins TRBV2 and TRBJ2-7; D may be TRBD2 (7 bases). The V end was cut by 6 bases, the J end by 3 bases, with 15 bases between. The CDR3 runs to 14 residues. Germline V gene data show CDR1 as SNHLY and CDR2 as FYNNEI.